The T cell receptor (beta chain) under discussion was sequenced for a study of blood T cell repertoires in COVID-19 (TCRdb year 2020). Broadly, across the study: Samples from collaborators originated in the United States, Italy and Spain and spanned both the acute and convalescent phases of COVID-19. The material from the prospective study consisted of cDNA or gDNA derived from T cells, B-cell-depleted T cells, or PBMCs. Deeply sampled blood TCRbeta repertoires from subjects exposed to, actively infected with, or recovered from COVID-19 were included in the dataset. The repertoires were made available in a free public database intended to serve as a resource for research on the immune response to SARS-CoV-2. Samples came from the ongoing ImmuneRACE study (first 160 participants) plus 1,254 subjects from 6 global collaborators. Nearly every sample came with metadata listing a de-identified subject ID, COVID-19 status, age in years and sex. Where available, HLA class I and class II types were obtained from metadata supplied by the sample provider rather than from assay-based typing. Results and caveats for the whole study, not just this receptor: Clinical and demographic metadata were provided uncurated, with the amount varying by source and participant.

Details on this clone: Its antigen has not been determined. No much larger clone is present one base from it, and per-base qualities are unavailable.

CDR1 and CDR2 are drawn from the germline V gene: MNHEY, SVGAGI. The CDR3 holds 12 amino acids from the cysteine to the phenylalanine. Left in the record is the CDR3 DNA by itself, 36 bases read in frame from the first base. V is pared back by 2 bases and J by 14 bases, with 15 bases lying between the germline termini. TCRbeta CDR3 regions were amplified from genomic DNA by means of the immunoSEQ Assay, a bias-controlled multiplex PCR. In the authors' own workflow: Within the assay, amplification of reference gene primers was used to estimate how many nucleated cells each sample contained. To quantify the absolute abundance of each unique TCRbeta CDR3 rearrangement, sequence reads were collapsed and filtered. For each sample, productive Simpson clonality was calculated as the square root of Simpson's diversity index across productive rearrangements. As stored in TCRdb, this immuneACCESS dataset retains in-frame rearrangements with V and J assigned. A fraction of the clones does not appear; measured against another copy, unresolved V genes explain less than half of the discrepancy, and the remainder lacks a known reason. V and J calls plus clone size are reproduced from that table; the DNA served to infer D and trimming. Here the sample has 250,000 to 350,000 clones; approximately 89% occur a single time. The ten largest clones add up to approximately 13% of the sample.

Whole blood was collected in K2EDTA tubes by collaborating institutions according to the institutions' own protocols. For TCRbeta analysis, collaborator samples were shipped as frozen whole blood, as isolated PBMCs, or as DNA extracted from either sample type. This sequence originates from a woman aged 60 to 75 with acute or convalescent COVID-19. The chain links TRBV6-5 with TRBJ1-2; the D gene is unclear. Source material: peripheral blood. The CDR3 region reads CASSYIGRDWTF. The nucleotide sequence reads as follows: TGTGCCAGCAGTTACATAGGACGGGATTGGACCTTC.